This T cell receptor beta chain was sequenced in a study of beta chain features in type 1 diabetes. TCRB transcripts that were expressed got sequenced, as all of the isolated RNA had been reverse transcribed. TCRdb keeps only in-frame clones here, not all; method: immunoSEQ multiplex PCR. The repertoire holds about 360,000 clones, with roughly 13% as singletons. Trimming stripped 6 bases from V and 5 bases from J, with 20 bases between. This CDR3 comprises 15 residues. The germline V gene has CDR1 KGHSH and CDR2 LQKENI. Sample: naive CD4+ T cells from blood. This chain links TRBV18 with TRBJ2-7, with TRBD1 as a possible D gene (6 bases). This TCR was sampled from a man younger than 30 in good health. Written as DNA, the CDR3 is TGTGCCAGCTCTGCAGGGGCTTTCGACGGGAACGAGCAGTACTTC. This gives the protein CASSAGAFDGNEQYF. The full variable domain, rest sourced from reference TRBV18 and TRBJ2-7, is NAGVMQNPRHLVRRRGQEARLRCSPMKGHSHVYWYRQLPEEGLKFMVYLQKENIIDESGMPKERFSAEFPKEGPSILRIQQVVRGDSAAYFCASSAGAFDGNEQYFGPGTRLTVT.